Presented here are 27 T cell receptor beta chains from one specimen sequenced in a study of OX40 agonist ivuxolimab in advanced cancers. The table came from immunoSEQ multiplex PCR; TCRdb's copy has only in-frame clones and leaves some out. The sample shows more than 20,000 clones, 65% to 80% of them seen only once. This specimen consisted of CD4+ or CD8+ T cells sorted from blood, obtained in a trial of the OX40 agonist ivuxolimab. These receptors were obtained from an adult with an advanced solid tumor such as melanoma, head and neck, liver or kidney cancer.

This sequence joins TRBV18 and TRBJ1-2; D unresolved. Trimming shortened V by 1 base and J by 0 bases, and 3 bases separated the two germline ends. The CDR3 contains 13 residues. CDR1 and CDR2 from the germline V gene are KGHSH and LQKENI. This CDR3 is CASSPQANYGYTF. DNA of the CDR3: TGTGCCAGCTCACCACAGGCTAACTATGGCTACACCTTC.

This clone was seen only a few times. The rearrangement uses TRBV7-2 and TRBJ2-7; D might be TRBD2 (5 bases). With 5 bases removed from V and 7 bases from J, the gap between germline ends came to 18 bases. The germline CDR1 and CDR2 sequences are SGHTA and FQGNSA. The CDR3 loop spans 14 amino acids. The CDR3 loop is CASSAWRTTVEQYF. In nucleotides, the CDR3 is TGTGCCAGCAGCGCCTGGAGGACGACCGTAGAGCAGTACTTC.

The chain carries TRBV27 and TRBJ1-4; a possible D gene is TRBD1 (5 bases). Germline V lookup: CDR1 MNHEY, CDR2 SMNVEV (reference sequence). The length of the CDR3 is 15 residues. V was pared by 4 bases and J by 7 bases, with 16 bases between. The CDR3 loop reads CASSSAGPRGEKLFF. DNA for the CDR3: TGTGCCAGCAGTTCCGCCGGGCCTAGGGGTGAAAAACTGTTTTTT.

J is TRBJ1-3 and V is TRBV11-2, with 10 positions matching TRBD1. The CDR3 is made up of 14 amino acids. Germline values: CDR1 SGHAT, CDR2 FQNNGV. Trimming at V came to 5 bases and at J to 4 bases, leaving 2 bases not matched to a gene. CDR3: CASSETGGGNTIYF. Here the CDR3 DNA reads TGTGCCAGCAGCGAGACAGGGGGCGGAAACACCATATATTTT.

The V call is TRBV5-1, the J call TRBJ1-2; no clear D. Per the germline V gene, CDR1 is SGHRS and CDR2 is YFSETQ. The CDR3 contains 14 residues. V lost 5 bases to trimming and J lost 6 bases, with 17 bases between them. CDR3 DNA sequence: TGCGCCAGCAGGTCTCAGGCGAAGCTCGATGGCTACACCTTC. Protein sequence: CASRSQAKLDGYTF.

The V gene is TRBV6-6, the J gene TRBJ2-7; maybe TRBD1 (6 bases). V lost 4 bases and J 7 bases, leaving 17 bases between the germline ends. The CDR3 has 14 residues. CDR1 is MNHNY and CDR2 is SVGAGI in the germline V gene (reference sequence). CDR3 region: CASSSTLQGSEQYF. CDR3 in DNA: TGTGCCAGCAGTTCGACTCTACAGGGTTCTGAGCAGTACTTC.

J is TRBJ1-4 and V is TRBV5-1, with D possibly matching TRBD1 (5 bases). The germline CDR1 and CDR2 sequences are SGHRS and YFSETQ. The CDR3 is made up of 13 amino acids. V lost 5 bases and J lost 8, with 13 bases in between. This CDR3 is CASSGRVGEKLFF. The CDR3, as DNA: TGCGCCAGCAGTGGCAGGGTTGGGGAAAAACTGTTTTTT.

The chain carries TRBV6-1 and TRBJ1-1; the match to TRBD1 covers 7 bases. The CDR3 extends over 12 amino acids. The V and J ends lost 8 bases and 0 bases, in that order; junction bases with no gene match: 0. CDR1 MNHNS and CDR2 SASEGT come from the germline V gene. The CDR3 DNA sequence: TGTGCCAGCGGACAGGTGAACACTGAAGCTTTCTTT. This gives the protein CASGQVNTEAFF.

This rearrangement joins TRBV19 to TRBJ1-5; D not certain. Deletions cut 4 bases from V and 4 bases from J, with 8 bases between. The CDR3 is 13 amino acids. The germline gives CDR1 LNHDA, CDR2 SQIVND (reference sequence). Here the CDR3 DNA reads TGTGCCAGTAGTAATCAGGTGAATCAGCCCCAGCATTTT. Its protein is CASSNQVNQPQHF.

This clone was observed once. The chain has TRBV7-3 and TRBJ1-2; a weak D match, TRBD1 (6 bases). Deletions cut 2 bases from V and 4 bases from J, with 11 bases between. Germline CDR1 reads SGHTA; CDR2 reads FQGTGA. This CDR3 spans 14 amino acids. The CDR3 sequence: CASSLDRRIYGYTF. DNA of the CDR3: TGTGCCAGCAGCTTAGACAGGCGAATCTATGGCTACACCTTC.

There are a few counts of this clone. J is TRBJ2-2 and V is TRBV6-6; D ambiguous. V lost 7 bases, J lost 5 bases, and 11 bases lay in between. The V gene's germline CDR1 is MNHNY and CDR2 SVGAGI (reference sequence). The length of the CDR3 is 13 residues. CDR3 region: CASTESWTGELFF. DNA for the CDR3: TGTGCCAGCACCGAGTCGTGGACCGGGGAGCTGTTTTTT.

The chain carries TRBV18 and TRBJ1-2; D might be TRBD1 (5 bases). The CDR3 runs to 14 residues. The V end was cut by 6 bases, the J end by 8 bases, with 19 bases between. Germline V gene lookup returns CDR1 KGHSH and CDR2 LQKENI. The CDR3 here is CASSPGTAPGGYTF. In DNA, the CDR3 is TGTGCCAGCTCCCCTGGGACCGCCCCTGGCGGCTACACCTTC.

The table lists this clone with a few counts. This CDR3 reads CASSRAGADTQYF. CDR3 DNA sequence: TGTGCCAGCAGCCGCGCGGGGGCAGATACGCAGTATTTT. This chain links TRBV5-6 with TRBJ2-3, with TRBD2 identical over 7 bases. The germline CDR1 and CDR2 sequences are SGHDT and YYEEEE. Trimming at V came to 4 bases and at J to 4 bases, leaving 3 bases not matched to a gene. This CDR3 has 13 amino acids. Filled out from reference TRBV5-6 and TRBJ2-3, the complete variable domain reads DAGVTQSPTHLIKTRGQQVTLRCSPKSGHDTVSWYQQALGQGPQFIFQYYEEEERQRGNFPDRFSGHQFPNYSSELNVNALLLGDSALYLCASSRAGADTQYFGPGTRLTVL.

This chain joins TRBV29-1 and TRBJ1-2; TRBD1 matches 9 bases. The J segment lost 0 bases and the V segment lost 6 bases, leaving 11 bases of the junction unmatched. Germline lookup yields CDR1 SQVTM and CDR2 ANQGSEA. The CDR3 covers 16 residues. The CDR3 is CSVGGTGTGTNYGYTF. Written as DNA, the CDR3 is TGCAGCGTCGGTGGAACGGGGACAGGGACTAACTATGGCTACACCTTC.

This sequence joins TRBV4-1 and TRBJ1-6; 7 bases map to TRBD1. The length of the CDR3 is 15 residues. With V trimmed by 4 bases and J by 6 bases, 6 bases remained unmatched. Germline lookup yields CDR1 MGHRA and CDR2 YSYEKL. The CDR3, as DNA: TGCGCCAGCAGCCGGGCGGGGACAGTTAATTCACCCCTCCACTTT. This codes for CASSRAGTVNSPLHF.

The chain links TRBV6-1 to TRBJ2-7; 8 nucleotides align to TRBD1. V shed 9 bases, J shed 1 base, and the junction held 2 bases outside the gene matches. Germline CDR1 reads MNHNS; CDR2 reads SASEGT. This CDR3 comprises 12 residues. The CDR3 nucleotides are TGTGCCAGTGACAGGGGATCCTACGAGCAGTACTTC. Protein sequence: CASDRGSYEQYF.

The J gene is TRBJ1-4, the V gene TRBV27, with D uncertain. CDR3 size: 14 residues. V lost 5 bases to trimming and J lost 10 bases, with 17 bases between them. Germline CDR1 reads MNHEY; CDR2 reads SMNVEV (reference sequence). The CDR3 DNA reads as TGTGCCAGCAGTGGATCGACAAGCACGAGAAAACTGTTTTTT. Translated, it gives CASSGSTSTRKLFF.

By its share, this clone is medium-sized. The rearrangement links TRBV5-1 to TRBJ1-1, with a possible D match to TRBD1 (6 bases). The CDR3 extends over 13 amino acids. From germline, CDR1 is SGHRS and CDR2 YFSETQ. Trimming pared 4 bases from V and 4 bases from J, leaving 11 bases between. The CDR3 reads CASSGRGRTEAFF. For the CDR3, the DNA is TGCGCCAGCAGCGGCAGGGGACGCACTGAAGCTTTCTTT. Looking up the rest from reference TRBV5-1 and TRBJ1-1 gives the full variable domain: KAGVTQTPRYLIKTRGQQVTLSCSPISGHRSVSWYQQTPGQGLQFLFEYFSETQRNKGNFPGRFSGRQFSNSRSEMNVSTLELGDSALYLCASSGRGRTEAFFGQGTRLTVV.

The sample holds one count of this clone. The rearrangement links TRBV9 to TRBJ1-4, with D perhaps matching TRBD1 (6 bases). V was clipped by 3 bases and J by 8 bases, with 17 bases between them. The CDR3 spans 15 residues. Germline V gene lookup returns CDR1 SGDLS and CDR2 YYNGEE. The CDR3 protein is CASSATGREWEKLFF. CDR3 coding DNA: TGTGCCAGCAGCGCAACAGGGAGAGAGTGGGAAAAACTGTTTTTT.

The count of this clone is one. The CDR3: CASSEGAGSFFETQYF. The CDR3, as DNA: TGTGCCAGCAGTGAAGGGGCAGGAAGCTTTTTTGAGACCCAGTACTTC. V and J are TRBV6-1 and TRBJ2-5, with no clear D. With 1 base removed from V and 5 bases from J, the gap between germline ends came to 17 bases. Germline lookup yields CDR1 MNHNS and CDR2 SASEGT. This CDR3 region has 16 residues.

Here the CDR3 reads CASSVGQGWETQYF. In DNA, the CDR3 is TGTGCCAGCAGCGTAGGGCAGGGATGGGAGACCCAGTACTTC. The chain has TRBV9 and TRBJ2-5, with D possibly TRBD1 on 5 matching bases. Per the germline V gene, CDR1 is SGDLS and CDR2 is YYNGEE. This CDR3 region has 14 residues. Trimming pared 0 bases from V and 5 bases from J, leaving 11 bases between.

Within the sample, this clone is medium-sized. V usage is TRBV19 and J usage is TRBJ2-2, with D hard to call. From germline, CDR1 is LNHDA and CDR2 SQIVND (reference sequence). The CDR3 runs 14 residues. Trimming pared 0 bases from V and 7 bases from J, leaving 9 bases between. CDR3 DNA: TGTGCCAGTAGTATAGATAAAAGTAGCGGGGAGCTGTTTTTT. As protein: CASSIDKSSGELFF.

The chain combines TRBV6-5 with TRBJ2-5; D might be TRBD2 (5 bases). V was clipped by 2 bases and J by 7 bases, with 11 bases between them. The CDR3 covers 13 residues. CDR1 MNHEY and CDR2 SVGAGI come from the germline V gene. In DNA, the CDR3 is TGTGCCAGCAGTTACGGGCGCGAGGGGACCCAGTACTTC. Its protein is CASSYGREGTQYF.

This clone was observed a handful of times. The rearrangement joins TRBV29-1 to TRBJ1-1; D remains unclear. V was pared by 3 bases and J by 4 bases, with 12 bases between. The CDR3 loop spans 13 amino acids. Germline V CDR1 and CDR2: SQVTM, ANQGSEA. Written as DNA, the CDR3 is TGCAGCGTTGAGGTTCGGGGAAGCACTGAAGCTTTCTTT. Its protein is CSVEVRGSTEAFF.

The gene calls are TRBV30 and TRBJ2-1; D not resolved. V was trimmed by 3 bases and J by 0 bases, leaving 15 bases between them. Germline lookup yields CDR1 GTSNPN and CDR2 SVGIG (reference sequence). The CDR3 has 16 residues. The DNA of the CDR3 is TGTGCCTGGAGGTTTCCACATCAGAGCTCCTACAATGAGCAGTTCTTC. Its protein is CAWRFPHQSSYNEQFF.

The chain couples TRBV5-6 to TRBJ2-7, with D tentatively TRBD1 (5 bases). V lost 1 base to trimming and J lost 2 bases, with 10 bases between them. Germline V gene sequence: CDR1 SGHDT, CDR2 YYEEEE. The CDR3 runs to 14 residues. The CDR3 region is CASSLTQGAYEQYF. In nucleotides, the CDR3 is TGTGCCAGCAGCTTGACCCAAGGGGCCTACGAGCAGTACTTC.

This clone was observed once. The rearrangement joins TRBV6-4 to TRBJ2-3; 12 nucleotides agree with TRBD2. With 7 bases clipped from V and 5 bases from J, the junction kept 4 bases outside the gene matches. Per germline, CDR1 MRHNA and CDR2 SNTAGT. The CDR3 is 14 residues long. The CDR3: CASNWTSGEDTQYF. CDR3 sequence (DNA): TGTGCCAGCAATTGGACTAGCGGGGAAGATACGCAGTATTTT.